This T cell receptor beta chain was obtained from a study of T cells expressing NK-cell markers. Overall study results and limits: The share of CD8+ T cells held by dominant NKG2C+ clonotypes was about 1.0-8% in about 6 donors. The leading position in the CD3+CD56-NKG2C+ fraction of a handful of donors also went to these clonotypes.

From the 5' RACE reads, TCRdb lists one entry per CDR3 protein and no DNA. This sample's table has 200,000 to 300,000 distinct CDR3 sequences. Germline loops: CDR1 LGHDT, CDR2 YNNKEL (reference sequence). This CDR3 is 11 amino acids long. A remark on this clonotype: Its antigen is not known.

Sequenced: blood T cells: a sorted CD56 or NKG2C T cell subset, CD4+ or CD8+ T cells, or bulk PBMC T cells (not recorded which). The J gene is TRBJ2-4, the V gene TRBV3-1. The receptor's source is a woman between 18 and 69 years old in good health. The CDR3: CASSQEDIQYF.